This T cell receptor beta chain was profiled in a study of blood T cell repertoires in COVID-19. Patients at the Seattle site were enrolled during active infection and followed longitudinally. The authors' processing: Estimation of nucleated cell counts was performed using reference gene primer amplification. The table came from immunoSEQ multiplex PCR; TCRdb's copy has only in-frame clones and leaves some out. The V and J calls and clone size are taken from that table; D and trimming were inferred from the DNA. This sample has some 73,000 clones, with around 77% found just once. The TCR sequence derives from a man aged 65 to 85 with COVID-19, enrolled during active disease. Sequencing was carried out using peripheral blood.

Written as DNA, the CDR3 is TGTGCCAGCAGCCAAGGAGGGCGGACTGGAAACACCATATATTTT. It yields the protein CASSQGGRTGNTIYF. V usage is TRBV7-2 and J usage is TRBJ1-3; D call uncertain. The CDR3 consists of 15 residues. Looked up from germline, CDR1 is SGHTA and CDR2 is FQGNSA. With 5 bases removed from V and 2 bases from J, the gap between germline ends came to 13 bases.